A selection of T cell receptor beta chains follows, all from one sample in a study of OX40 agonist ivuxolimab in advanced cancers. Using immunoSEQ multiplex PCR, the repertoire was profiled, and TCRdb retains in-frame clones only, with some absent. Among approximately 84,000 clones listed, 85% to 95% were seen once. The source was CD4+ or CD8+ T cells sorted from blood, collected in a trial of the OX40 agonist ivuxolimab. Every receptor here comes from an adult with an advanced solid tumor such as melanoma, head and neck, liver or kidney cancer. Each CDR3 is given with its conserved first and last residue.

cdr3_aa	v_call	j_call
CASSPNGGPYGYTF	TRBV7-3	TRBJ1-2
CASSLGGPVAGYTF	TRBV5-1	TRBJ1-2
CASSLGQNTEAFF	TRBV7-9	TRBJ1-1
CASSPQPYEQYF	TRBV7-8	TRBJ2-7
CASSNGQGSYEQYF	TRBV6-5	TRBJ2-7
CASSQDDSEAFF	TRBV4-3	TRBJ1-1
CASSSTGLAGVGIDEQFF	TRBV5-1	TRBJ2-1
CASSSWDRGLEQYF	TRBV5-1	TRBJ2-7
CSASSSYEQYF	TRBV20-1	TRBJ2-7
CSVAGWRPASYNEQFF	TRBV29-1	TRBJ2-1
CAESAVETQYF	TRBV7-9	TRBJ2-5
CASSLGRWNTEAFF	TRBV5-6	TRBJ1-1
CASSLGAGQQYF	TRBV13	TRBJ2-5
CASSRPVTGVRETQYF	TRBV14	TRBJ2-5
CASSLAPRYEQYF	TRBV5-1	TRBJ2-7
CASIWNTEAFF	TRBV6-5	TRBJ1-1
CASSQGFSGSWDEQFF	TRBV14	TRBJ2-1